This TCR beta chain was identified in a study of regulatory T cells in long-lasting Graves disease. This clonotype was seen ten or more times. Time point meaning: newly diagnosed GD, antithyroid drugs for less than 3 months. PBMCs provided the RNA from which the TCR library was made. Construction of the TCR beta libraries employed iRepertoire HTBI primers in conjunction with Arm-PCR of CDR3 regions. MiXCR, applied by TCRdb to the multiplex PCR reads, yields one record per CDR3 protein. The repertoire holds 350,000 to 500,000 distinct CDR3 sequences, with less than 15% as singletons. This CDR3 has 14 residues. Looked up from germline, CDR1 is MNHEY and CDR2 is SMNVEV (reference sequence). Trimming removed 7 bases from V and 4 bases from J, with 14 bases in between. The same sample was also used in a study of T cells in Graves' hyperthyroidism and ophthalmopathy.

Specimen: peripheral blood mononuclear cells (PBMCs), collected at new diagnosis, from a patient treated with antithyroid drugs. The receptor's source is a woman aged 45-59 years with Graves disease. This chain connects TRBV27 to TRBJ2-1; D is unclear. The CDR3 region has the DNA TGTGCCAGCACCCCGGGTCTTCAATACAATGAGCAGTTCTTC. This sequence encodes CASTPGLQYNEQFF.